This TCR beta chain stems from a study of T cells after yellow fever vaccination. The germline V gene has CDR1 SGHTA and CDR2 FQGNSA. This CDR3 is 15 amino acids long. V lost 4 bases and J 5 bases, leaving 17 bases between the germline ends. By 5'RACE template switching, TCR cDNA was produced, with a universal primer site and UMIs added in the process. TCRdb itself ran the 5' RACE reads through MiXCR, one entry per CDR3 protein. Of approximately 58,000 distinct CDR3 sequences listed, around 6.2% were seen once; the top ten hold roughly 28%. Study-level points and caveats: Vaccine-responding clonotypes were almost all undetectable in sorted memory subsets on day 0. Some clonotypes, a small share, were shared between CD4 and CD8 compartments. Reappearance after the booster was observed for most primary-vaccination clones (roughly 97% CD4, about 86% CD8).

Here the sequenced sample was PBMCs, either bulk or a sorted T-cell subset (CD4+, CD8+, memory, or dextramer-sorted; not recorded which), taken on the day of the yellow fever booster vaccination. This TCR derives from a man aged 18 to 29 who received the YFV17D yellow fever vaccine. The chain has TRBV7-2 and TRBJ2-5; perhaps TRBD1 as D (6 bases). The CDR3: CASSYVGARMETQYF. The CDR3 DNA reads as TGTGCCAGCAGCTACGTGGGGGCACGCATGGAGACCCAGTACTTC.